Listed below are T cell receptor beta chains from one sample, sequenced in a study of post-analysis software for immune sequencing data. TCRdb itself ran the PCR reads through MiXCR, one entry per CDR3 protein. The data contain hundreds of thousands of distinct CDR3 sequences, roughly 30% of them singletons. Sample: blood. The receptor set was obtained from a girl aged 10 to 17 with multiple sclerosis. Both conserved end residues are part of each CDR3. The D gene is left open where the match is weak. Some rows have no size entry. The others give once, few or many, or a class for an expanded clone.

j_gene	len	v_gene	d_gene	abundance	CDR3aa	CDR3nt
TRBJ2-5	15	TRBV20-1	TRBD2	many	CSARAGTSGSEEQYF	TGCAGTGCTCGGGCGGGGACTAGCGGGAGCGAAGAGCAGTACTTC
TRBJ2-7	13	TRBV4-3	-	-	CASSITSTYEQYF	TGCGCCAGCAGTATAACTTCCACCTACGAGCAGTACTTC
TRBJ2-3	15	TRBV7-6	TRBD1	few	CASSLSQGAVGTQYF	TGTGCCAGCAGCTTATCTCAGGGGGCCGTTGGTACGCAGTATTTT
TRBJ1-5	17	TRBV7-9	-	-	CASSLNQFPGNDQPQHF	TGTGCCAGCAGCTTAAATCAATTTCCTGGGAATGATCAGCCCCAGCATTTT
TRBJ2-3	13	TRBV20-1	-	many	CSARGGHTDTQYF	TGCAGTGCTAGGGGGGGACACACAGATACGCAGTATTTT
TRBJ2-1	13	TRBV12-3/TRBV12-4	TRBD2	-	CASSFSPAGEQFF	TGTGCCAGCAGTTTCAGCCCAGCGGGGGAGCAGTTCTTC
TRBJ1-2	13	TRBV9	TRBD1	few	CASSTSGTGRYTF	TGTGCCAGCAGCACCTCCGGGACAGGTCGCTACACCTTC
TRBJ1-5	14	TRBV7-2	-	-	CASSETRYSQPQHF	TGTGCCAGCAGCGAGACGCGTTACAGTCAGCCCCAGCATTTT
TRBJ2-5	14	TRBV20-1	TRBD1	-	CSAHGQGAWETQYF	TGCAGTGCTCACGGACAGGGGGCGTGGGAGACCCAGTACTTC
TRBJ2-5	14	TRBV5-6	-	-	CASSLGGLAETQYF	TGTGCCAGCAGCTTGGGGGGGCTGGCAGAGACCCAGTACTTC
TRBJ2-7	14	TRBV6-5	TRBD1	few	CASSYYHSDRVKYF	TGTGCCAGCAGTTACTACCACTCAGACAGGGTAAAGTACTTC
TRBJ1-1	13	TRBV27	-	few	CASTHPSTGEAFF	TGTGCCAGCACTCATCCCTCCACAGGGGAAGCTTTCTTT
TRBJ2-5	15	TRBV6-5	TRBD2	many	CASNRLAGERETQYF	TGTGCCAGCAACAGACTAGCGGGGGAAAGGGAGACCCAGTACTTC
TRBJ1-2	14	TRBV5-1	-	-	CASSLLQGSSGYTF	TGCGCCAGCAGCTTGCTCCAGGGCAGTTCGGGCTACACCTTC
TRBJ1-2	16	TRBV5-6	TRBD1	-	CASSENYGQALYGYTF	TGTGCCAGCAGCGAGAACTATGGACAGGCGCTCTATGGCTACACCTTC
TRBJ2-1	15	TRBV20-1	-	-	CSATNRDGTYNEQFF	TGCAGTGCCACCAACCGGGACGGGACCTACAATGAGCAGTTCTTC
TRBJ1-6	15	TRBV9	TRBD1	-	CASSWGQGDNSPLHF	TGTGCCAGCAGCTGGGGACAGGGGGATAATTCACCCCTCCACTTT
TRBJ2-1	13	TRBV15	-	many	CATRPYDGYEQFF	TGTGCCACCCGCCCTTACGATGGCTATGAGCAGTTCTTC
TRBJ1-1	15	TRBV6-6	-	-	CASSYPIAENTEAFF	TGTGCCAGCAGTTACCCGATAGCTGAGAACACTGAAGCTTTCTTT
TRBJ2-7	15	TRBV4-3	-	-	CASSQVRDPLYEQYF	TGCGCCAGCAGCCAAGTCCGGGACCCGCTCTACGAGCAGTACTTC
TRBJ1-2	9	TRBV29-1	-	few	CSVTDGYTF	TGCAGCGTGACCGATGGCTACACCTTC
TRBJ2-5	16	TRBV9	TRBD2	few	CASSAGTSGLTETQYF	TGTGCCAGCAGCGCCGGGACTAGCGGACTCACAGAGACCCAGTACTTC